Detailed here is one T cell receptor (beta chain). The antigen is undetermined. It was at deep level that the assay was run. Sequencing was performed with immunoSEQ multiplex PCR; in TCRdb, only in-frame clones are kept and a portion is missing. The sample yields about 2.3 million clones, 85% to 95% seen once. The entry originates in a study of shared clonotypes between healthy human individuals. Study findings and constraints: Specimens sampled were limited to blood, with tissue repertoires likely differing.

The sample was naive CD4+ T cells from PBMCs. Subset indicated: CD45RA+ positively selected. This TCR came from a man younger than 35 in good health. Some clones in this sample may be carry-over from other donors' samples.

This CDR3 is CASSRADTGELFF. The CDR3 bases are TGTGCCAGCTCACGTGCGGACACCGGGGAGCTGTTTTTT. The chain joins TRBV18 to TRBJ2-2; D gene unclear. The V gene's germline CDR1 is KGHSH and CDR2 LQKENI. The CDR3 consists of 13 residues. V was shortened by 4 bases and J by 3 bases, with 6 bases between the two germline ends.